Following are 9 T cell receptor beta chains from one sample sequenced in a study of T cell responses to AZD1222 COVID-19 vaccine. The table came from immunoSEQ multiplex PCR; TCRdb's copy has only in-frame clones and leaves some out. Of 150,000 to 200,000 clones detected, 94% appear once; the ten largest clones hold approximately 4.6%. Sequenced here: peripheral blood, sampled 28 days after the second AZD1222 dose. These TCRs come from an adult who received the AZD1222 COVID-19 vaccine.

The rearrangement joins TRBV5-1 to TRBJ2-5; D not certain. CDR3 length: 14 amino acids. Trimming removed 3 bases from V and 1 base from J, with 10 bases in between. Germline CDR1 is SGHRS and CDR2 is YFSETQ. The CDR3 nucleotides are TGCGCCAGCAGCTCGCCCCACTTCCAAGAGACCCAGTACTTC. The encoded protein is CASSSPHFQETQYF.

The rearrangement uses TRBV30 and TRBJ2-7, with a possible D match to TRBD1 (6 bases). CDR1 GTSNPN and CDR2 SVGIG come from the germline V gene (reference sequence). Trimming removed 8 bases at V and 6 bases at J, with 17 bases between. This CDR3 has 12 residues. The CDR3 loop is CALTGWGFEQYF. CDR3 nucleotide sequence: TGTGCCCTGACAGGATGGGGCTTCGAGCAGTACTTC.

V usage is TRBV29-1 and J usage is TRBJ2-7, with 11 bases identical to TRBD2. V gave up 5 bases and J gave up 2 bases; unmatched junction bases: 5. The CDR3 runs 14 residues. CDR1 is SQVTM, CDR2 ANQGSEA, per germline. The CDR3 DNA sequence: TGCAGCGTTTTGACTAGCGGGACCACCTACGAGCAGTACTTC. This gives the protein CSVLTSGTTYEQYF.

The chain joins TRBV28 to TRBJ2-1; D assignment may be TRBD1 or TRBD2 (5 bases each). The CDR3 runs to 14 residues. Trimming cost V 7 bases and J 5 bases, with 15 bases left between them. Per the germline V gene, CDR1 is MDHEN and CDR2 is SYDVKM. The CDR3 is CASMLRVGHNEQFF. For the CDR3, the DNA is TGTGCCAGCATGTTGCGGGTGGGGCACAATGAGCAGTTCTTC.

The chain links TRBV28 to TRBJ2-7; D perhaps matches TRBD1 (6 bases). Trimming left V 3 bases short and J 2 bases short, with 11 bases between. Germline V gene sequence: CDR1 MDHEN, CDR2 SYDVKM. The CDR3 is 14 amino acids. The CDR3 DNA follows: TGTGCCAGCAGTTTCAGGGGACCCCCCTACGAGCAGTACTTC. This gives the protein CASSFRGPPYEQYF.

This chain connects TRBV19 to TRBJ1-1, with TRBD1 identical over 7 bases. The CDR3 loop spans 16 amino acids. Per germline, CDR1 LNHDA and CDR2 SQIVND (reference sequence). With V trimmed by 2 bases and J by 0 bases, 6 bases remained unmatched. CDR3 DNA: TGTGCCAGTAGTATAATAGGGGGCTTGTTGAACACTGAAGCTTTCTTT. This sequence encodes CASSIIGGLLNTEAFF.

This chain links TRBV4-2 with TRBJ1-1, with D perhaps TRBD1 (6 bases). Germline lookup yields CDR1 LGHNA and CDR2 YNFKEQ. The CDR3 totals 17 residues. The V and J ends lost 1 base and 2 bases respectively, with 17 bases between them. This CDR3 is CASSQGGLQGINTEAFF. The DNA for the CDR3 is TGTGCCAGCAGCCAAGGGGGATTACAGGGTATTAACACTGAAGCTTTCTTT.

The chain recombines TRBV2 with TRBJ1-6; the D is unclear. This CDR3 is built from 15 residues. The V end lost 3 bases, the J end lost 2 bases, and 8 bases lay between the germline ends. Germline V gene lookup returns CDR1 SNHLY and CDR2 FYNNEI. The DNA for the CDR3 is TGTGCCAGCAGTGACTTGGGCCCCTATAATTCACCCCTCCACTTT. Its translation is CASSDLGPYNSPLHF.

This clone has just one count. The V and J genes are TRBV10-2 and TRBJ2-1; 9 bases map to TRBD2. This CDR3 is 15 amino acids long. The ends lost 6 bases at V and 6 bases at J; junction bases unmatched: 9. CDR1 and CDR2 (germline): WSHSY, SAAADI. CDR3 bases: TGCGCCAGCAGGCCCGTAGCGGGAGTAGGCAATGAGCAGTTCTTC. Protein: CASRPVAGVGNEQFF.